A selection of T cell receptor beta chains follows, all from one sample in a study of CD8 T cells in Susac syndrome. TCRdb recomputed calls from the immunoSEQ multiplex PCR reads with MiXCR, one row per CDR3 protein. The sample lists around 150,000 distinct CDR3 sequences, roughly 94% seen once, with about 0.095% in the top ten. Specimen: CD4+ T cells from PBMCs. These receptor sequences come from a human donor with multiple sclerosis. Both conserved end residues are part of each CDR3. D genes are given only for firm matches. Clone size is not always given. Where it is, it says once, few, many or a class for expanded clones.

>NA|NA|TRBV28|TRBJ1-2
CASSLVHFNYGYTF
TGTGCCAGCAGTTTAGTTCACTTTAACTATGGCTACACCTTC
>TRBD2|NA|TRBV7-2|TRBJ2-1
CASSTGLAGDNEQFF
TGTGCCAGCAGCACCGGACTAGCGGGAGACAATGAGCAGTTCTTC
>NA|few|TRBV27|TRBJ2-7
CASSLKTGSYEQYF
TGTGCCAGCAGTTTAAAGACTGGCTCCTACGAGCAGTACTTC
>NA|NA|TRBV25-1|TRBJ2-4
CASSDLRGIQYF
TGTGCCAGCAGTGACCTCAGGGGAATTCAGTACTTC
>NA|NA|TRBV12-3/TRBV12-4|TRBJ1-1
CATRTATWIDEAFF
TGTGCCACCCGGACAGCGACCTGGATTGATGAAGCTTTCTTT
>TRBD1|NA|TRBV7-9|TRBJ1-2
CASSLFGTGPNYGYTF
TGTGCCAGCAGCTTATTTGGGACAGGGCCTAACTATGGCTACACCTTC
>NA|NA|TRBV27|TRBJ1-2
CASSFRGRWEYGYTF
TGTGCCAGCAGTTTTAGGGGCCGCTGGGAATATGGCTACACCTTC
>TRBD2|NA|TRBV29-1|TRBJ2-5
CSAARSSGSQETQYF
TGCAGCGCCGCAAGGTCTAGCGGATCACAAGAGACCCAGTACTTC
>TRBD2|once|TRBV5-6|TRBJ2-3
CASSLTSGITDTQYF
TGTGCCAGCAGCTTGACTAGCGGTATCACAGATACGCAGTATTTT
>NA|once|TRBV7-2|TRBJ1-4
CASSFYDRTEKLFF
TGTGCCAGCAGCTTCTACGACCGTACTGAAAAACTGTTTTTT
>NA|NA|TRBV5-1|TRBJ2-7
CASRAILARNSYEQYF
TGCGCCAGCAGGGCTATCTTGGCTAGAAACTCCTACGAGCAGTACTTC
>NA|NA|TRBV28|TRBJ2-3
CASSERSGDTQYF
TGTGCCAGCAGCGAAAGATCAGGAGATACGCAGTATTTT
>NA|NA|TRBV9|TRBJ2-1
CASSVGPPEGGEQFF
TGTGCCAGCAGCGTAGGGCCCCCTGAGGGGGGTGAGCAGTTCTTC
>NA|NA|TRBV27|TRBJ2-5
CASSRDSGSQYF
TGTGCCAGCAGTCGTGACAGTGGGTCCCAGTACTTC
>NA|NA|TRBV4-2|TRBJ1-2
CASSQDKFDAGYGYTF
TGTGCCAGCAGCCAAGATAAATTTGACGCCGGGTACGGCTACACCTTC
>NA|NA|TRBV7-9|TRBJ1-5
CASSPGGPGTQHF
TGTGCCAGCAGCCCGGGAGGACCTGGGACCCAGCATTTT
>TRBD1|once|TRBV18|TRBJ1-2
CASSPPSGQNYGYTF
TGTGCCAGCTCACCACCTTCGGGACAGAACTATGGCTACACCTTC
>NA|NA|TRBV7-8|TRBJ2-7
CASSLVGDGEQYF
TGTGCCAGCAGCTTAGTCGGCGACGGCGAGCAGTACTTC